One and the same sample provided the 7 T cell receptor beta chains below, sequenced in a study of T cell responses to AZD1222 COVID-19 vaccine. The table came from immunoSEQ multiplex PCR; TCRdb's copy has only in-frame clones and leaves some out. The table shows around 160,000 clones, with about 90% occurring only once. Sequencing used peripheral blood, obtained 28 days after the second AZD1222 dose. These receptors originate from an adult who received the AZD1222 COVID-19 vaccine.

This clone was seen just once. J is TRBJ1-2 and V is TRBV19; weak D call: TRBD1 (6 bases). CDR3 size: 15 residues. Germline loops: CDR1 LNHDA, CDR2 SQIVND (reference sequence). V lost 3 bases to trimming and J lost 7 bases, with 18 bases between them. In nucleotides, the CDR3 is TGTGCCAGTAGTATTGGGGACATCTTGAGAGGTGGCTACACCTTC. It specifies CASSIGDILRGGYTF.

J is TRBJ1-1 and V is TRBV5-8; tentative D call: TRBD1 (5 bases). V was cut by 0 bases and J by 6 bases, with 12 bases left in between. The CDR3 length is 14 residues. Germline V gives CDR1 SGHTS, CDR2 YDEGEE. The CDR3 nucleotides are TGTGCCAGCAGCTTGGAAAGGGGACGGCCTGAAGCTTTCTTT. It specifies CASSLERGRPEAFF.

On this clone: This sample also contains other DNA sequences that code for the same CDR3. V is TRBV7-3 and J is TRBJ1-1; D not resolved. Trimming took off 6 bases at V and 0 bases at J, with 8 bases between the two ends. The length of the CDR3 is 13 residues. Germline assignment: CDR1 SGHTA and CDR2 FQGTGA. CDR3 protein: CASSSTVNTEAFF. The CDR3 DNA follows: TGTGCCAGCAGTTCAACCGTGAACACTGAAGCTTTCTTT. The variable domain in full, with the rest retrieved from reference TRBV7-3 and TRBJ1-1, is GAGVSQTPSNKVTEKGKYVELRCDPISGHTALYWYRQSLGQGPEFLIYFQGTGAADDSGLPNDRFFAVRPEGSVSTLKIQRTERGDSAVYLCASSSTVNTEAFFGQGTRLTVV.

The gene calls are TRBV9 and TRBJ1-4, with a tentative D call TRBD1 (5 bases). The germline gives CDR1 SGDLS, CDR2 YYNGEE. V shed 0 bases and J shed 11 bases, with 14 bases lying between them. This CDR3 spans 14 amino acids. The CDR3 nucleotides are TGTGCCAGCAGCGTAGACGTCTCTGAGGGGAAACTGTTTTTT. Residues: CASSVDVSEGKLFF.

Here the CDR3 reads CASSQVHRGQQGYTF. CDR3 coding DNA: TGCGCCAGCAGCCAAGTCCACAGGGGGCAGCAGGGCTACACCTTC. The chain is built from TRBV4-3 and TRBJ1-2; 9 positions agree with TRBD1. V lost 1 base to trimming and J lost 8 bases; unmatched junction nucleotides: 8. From germline, CDR1 is LGHNA and CDR2 YSLEER. This CDR3 is 15 amino acids long.

The chain employs TRBV12-3 or TRBV12-4 and TRBJ2-2, with unresolved D. Trimming stripped 3 bases from V and 6 bases from J, with 5 bases between. The CDR3 covers 12 residues. CDR3 sequence reads: CASSLVAGELFF. The CDR3 DNA sequence: TGTGCCAGCAGTTTGGTAGCCGGGGAGCTGTTTTTT.

The V and J genes are TRBV5-1 and TRBJ1-2; 7 nucleotides agree with TRBD1. Germline assignment: CDR1 SGHRS and CDR2 YFSETQ. The trim removed 4 bases at V and 12 bases at J, leaving 9 bases unmatched. The CDR3 totals 12 residues. For the CDR3, the DNA is TGCGCCAGCAGCGAACGACAGGGATCTCACACCTTC. Protein product: CASSERQGSHTF. The variable domain in full, completed from reference TRBV5-1 and TRBJ1-2, reads KAGVTQTPRYLIKTRGQQVTLSCSPISGHRSVSWYQQTPGQGLQFLFEYFSETQRNKGNFPGRFSGRQFSNSRSEMNVSTLELGDSALYLCASSERQGSHTFGSGTRLTVV.